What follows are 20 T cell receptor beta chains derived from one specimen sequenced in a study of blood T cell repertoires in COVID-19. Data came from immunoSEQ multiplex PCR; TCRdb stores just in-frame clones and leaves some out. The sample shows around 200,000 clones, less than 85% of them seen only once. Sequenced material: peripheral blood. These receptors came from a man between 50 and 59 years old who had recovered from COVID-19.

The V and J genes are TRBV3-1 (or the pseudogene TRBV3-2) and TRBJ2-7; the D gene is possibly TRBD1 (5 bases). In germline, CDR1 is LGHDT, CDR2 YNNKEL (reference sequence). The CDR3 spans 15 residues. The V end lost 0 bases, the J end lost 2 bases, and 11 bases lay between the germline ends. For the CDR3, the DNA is TGTGCCAGCAGCCAAGACAGGGATTGGGCCTACGAGCAGTACTTC. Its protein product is CASSQDRDWAYEQYF.

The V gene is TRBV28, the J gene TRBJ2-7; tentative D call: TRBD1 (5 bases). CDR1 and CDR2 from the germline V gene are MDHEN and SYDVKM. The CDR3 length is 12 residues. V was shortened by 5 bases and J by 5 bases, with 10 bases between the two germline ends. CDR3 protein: CASSIQENEQYF. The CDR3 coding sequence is TGTGCCAGCAGTATACAGGAGAACGAGCAGTACTTC. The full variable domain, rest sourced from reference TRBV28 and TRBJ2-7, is DVKVTQSSRYLVKRTGEKVFLECVQDMDHENMFWYRQDPGLGLRLIYFSYDVKMKEKGDIPEGYSVSREKKERFSLILESASTNQTSMYLCASSIQENEQYFGPGTRLTVT.

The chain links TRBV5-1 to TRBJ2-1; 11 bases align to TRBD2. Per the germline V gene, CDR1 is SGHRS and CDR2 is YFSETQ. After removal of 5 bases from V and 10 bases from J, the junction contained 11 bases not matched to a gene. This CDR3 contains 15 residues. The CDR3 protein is CASRVAGGPEEEQFF. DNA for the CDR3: TGCGCCAGCAGGGTAGCGGGAGGGCCAGAAGAGGAGCAGTTCTTC.

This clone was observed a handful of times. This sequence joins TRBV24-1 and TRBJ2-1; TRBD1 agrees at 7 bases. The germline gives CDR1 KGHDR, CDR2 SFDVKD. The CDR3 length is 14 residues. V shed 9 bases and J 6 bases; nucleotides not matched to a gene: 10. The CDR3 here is CATSPADRVNEQFF. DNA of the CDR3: TGTGCCACCTCTCCGGCTGACAGGGTCAATGAGCAGTTCTTC.

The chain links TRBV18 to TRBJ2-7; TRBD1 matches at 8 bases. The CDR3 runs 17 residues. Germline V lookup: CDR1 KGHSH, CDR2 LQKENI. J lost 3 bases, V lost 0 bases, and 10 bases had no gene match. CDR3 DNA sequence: TGTGCCAGCTCACCACCGAGGGCAGGGGGCCCAATCTACGAGCAGTACTTC. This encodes CASSPPRAGGPIYEQYF.

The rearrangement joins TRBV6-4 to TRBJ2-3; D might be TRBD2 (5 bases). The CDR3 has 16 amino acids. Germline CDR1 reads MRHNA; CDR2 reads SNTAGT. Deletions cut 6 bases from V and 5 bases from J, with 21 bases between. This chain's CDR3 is CASRHPSGVEKDTQYF. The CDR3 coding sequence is TGTGCCAGCAGGCACCCAAGCGGAGTGGAGAAAGATACGCAGTATTTT.

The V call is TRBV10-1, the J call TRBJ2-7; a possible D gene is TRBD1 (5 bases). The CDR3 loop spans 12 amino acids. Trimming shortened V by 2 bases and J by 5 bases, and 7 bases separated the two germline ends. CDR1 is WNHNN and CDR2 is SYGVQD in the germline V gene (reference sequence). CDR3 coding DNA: TGCGCCAGCAGTGAGGTAGGGGACGAGCAGTACTTC. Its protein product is CASSEVGDEQYF.

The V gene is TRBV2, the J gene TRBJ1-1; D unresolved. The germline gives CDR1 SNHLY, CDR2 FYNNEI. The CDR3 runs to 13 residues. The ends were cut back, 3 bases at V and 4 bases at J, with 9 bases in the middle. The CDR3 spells CASSEAPGTEAFF. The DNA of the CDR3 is TGTGCCAGCAGTGAGGCCCCAGGCACTGAAGCTTTCTTT.

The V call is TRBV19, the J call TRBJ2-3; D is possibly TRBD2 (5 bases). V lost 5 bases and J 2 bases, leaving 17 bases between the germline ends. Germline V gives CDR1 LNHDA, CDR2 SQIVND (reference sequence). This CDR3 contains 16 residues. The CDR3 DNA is TGTGCCAGTAGTGGTCGTGGTAGCGCAGTCACAGATACGCAGTATTTT. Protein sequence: CASSGRGSAVTDTQYF.

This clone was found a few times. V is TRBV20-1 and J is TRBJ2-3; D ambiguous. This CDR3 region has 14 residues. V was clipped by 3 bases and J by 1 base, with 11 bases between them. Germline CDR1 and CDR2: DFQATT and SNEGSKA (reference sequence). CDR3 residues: CSASLAQRTDTQYF. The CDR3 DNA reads TGCAGTGCTAGTCTGGCACAACGCACAGATACGCAGTATTTT.

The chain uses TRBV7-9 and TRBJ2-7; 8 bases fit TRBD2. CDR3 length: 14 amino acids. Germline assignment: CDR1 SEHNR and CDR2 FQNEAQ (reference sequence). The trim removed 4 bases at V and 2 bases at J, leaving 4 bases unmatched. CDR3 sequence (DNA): TGTGCCAGCAGCTCTAGGACTAGCCCCTACGAGCAGTACTTC. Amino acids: CASSSRTSPYEQYF.

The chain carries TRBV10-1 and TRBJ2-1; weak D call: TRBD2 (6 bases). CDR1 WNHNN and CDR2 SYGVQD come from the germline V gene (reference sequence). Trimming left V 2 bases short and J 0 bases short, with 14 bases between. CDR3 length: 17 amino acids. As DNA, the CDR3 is TGCGCCAGCAGTGAGCGGACTAAGCCCAGCTCCTACAATGAGCAGTTCTTC. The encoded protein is CASSERTKPSSYNEQFF.

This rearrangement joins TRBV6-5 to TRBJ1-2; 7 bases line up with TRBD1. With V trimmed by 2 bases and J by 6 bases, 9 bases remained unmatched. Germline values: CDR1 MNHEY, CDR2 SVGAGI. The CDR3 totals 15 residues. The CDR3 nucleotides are TGTGCCAGCAGTTACCACCCAGACAGGGTGAATGGCTACACCTTC. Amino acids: CASSYHPDRVNGYTF.

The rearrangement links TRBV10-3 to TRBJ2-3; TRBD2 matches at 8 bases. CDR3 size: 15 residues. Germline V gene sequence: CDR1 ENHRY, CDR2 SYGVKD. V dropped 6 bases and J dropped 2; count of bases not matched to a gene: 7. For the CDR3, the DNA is TGTGCCATCAGGACGGAGCGGGAGTACACAGATACGCAGTATTTT. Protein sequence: CAIRTEREYTDTQYF.

The CDR3 protein is CASSLAGGRRETQYF. DNA of the CDR3: TGTGCCAGCAGTTTAGCGGGAGGGCGGCGGGAGACCCAGTACTTC. The chain links TRBV28 to TRBJ2-5, with 9 bases matching TRBD2. There are 15 residues in the CDR3. Germline CDR1 and CDR2: MDHEN and SYDVKM. V was clipped by 2 bases and J by 5 bases; unmatched bases: 6.

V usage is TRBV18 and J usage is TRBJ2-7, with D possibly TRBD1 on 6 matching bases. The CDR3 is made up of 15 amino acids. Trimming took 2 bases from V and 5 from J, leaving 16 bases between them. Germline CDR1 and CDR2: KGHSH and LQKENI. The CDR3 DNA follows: TGTGCCAGCTCACCAATTCGACAGGTGAGGGACGAGCAGTACTTC. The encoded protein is CASSPIRQVRDEQYF.

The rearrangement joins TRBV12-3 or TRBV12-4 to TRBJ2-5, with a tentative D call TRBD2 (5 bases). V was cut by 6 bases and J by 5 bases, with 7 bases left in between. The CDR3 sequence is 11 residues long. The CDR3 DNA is TGTGCCAGCAGCAGAGGGGAGACCCAGTACTTC. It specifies CASSRGETQYF.

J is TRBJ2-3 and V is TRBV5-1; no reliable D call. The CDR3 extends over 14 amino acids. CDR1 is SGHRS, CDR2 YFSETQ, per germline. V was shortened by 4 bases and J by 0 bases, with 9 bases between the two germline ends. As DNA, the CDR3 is TGCGCCAGCAGCCTGGTAACTAGCACAGATACGCAGTATTTT. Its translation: CASSLVTSTDTQYF.

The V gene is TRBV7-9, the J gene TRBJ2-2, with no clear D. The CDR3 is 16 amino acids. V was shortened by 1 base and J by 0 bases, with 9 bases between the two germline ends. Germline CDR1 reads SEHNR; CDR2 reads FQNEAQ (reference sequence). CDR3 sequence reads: CASSLVGPTNTGELFF. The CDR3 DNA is TGTGCCAGCAGCTTAGTTGGGCCTACGAACACCGGGGAGCTGTTTTTT.

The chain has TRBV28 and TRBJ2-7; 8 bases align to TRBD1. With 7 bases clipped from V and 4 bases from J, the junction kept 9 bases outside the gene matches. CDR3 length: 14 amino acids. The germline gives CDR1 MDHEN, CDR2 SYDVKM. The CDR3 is CASMFGTGLYEQYF. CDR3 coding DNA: TGTGCCAGCATGTTTGGGACAGGCCTGTACGAGCAGTACTTC. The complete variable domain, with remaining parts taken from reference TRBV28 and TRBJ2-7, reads DVKVTQSSRYLVKRTGEKVFLECVQDMDHENMFWYRQDPGLGLRLIYFSYDVKMKEKGDIPEGYSVSREKKERFSLILESASTNQTSMYLCASMFGTGLYEQYFGPGTRLTVT.